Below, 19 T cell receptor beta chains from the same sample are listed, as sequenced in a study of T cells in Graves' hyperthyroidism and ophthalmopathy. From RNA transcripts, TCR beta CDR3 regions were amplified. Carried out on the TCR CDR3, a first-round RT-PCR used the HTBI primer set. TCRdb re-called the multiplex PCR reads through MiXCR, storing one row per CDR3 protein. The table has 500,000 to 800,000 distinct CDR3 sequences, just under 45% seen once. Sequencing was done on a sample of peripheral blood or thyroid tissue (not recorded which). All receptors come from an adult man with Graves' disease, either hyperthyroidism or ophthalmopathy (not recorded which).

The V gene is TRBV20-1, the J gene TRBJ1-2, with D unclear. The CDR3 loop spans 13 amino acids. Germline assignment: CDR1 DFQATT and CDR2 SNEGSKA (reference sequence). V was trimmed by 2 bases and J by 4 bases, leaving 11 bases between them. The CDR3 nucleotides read TGCAGTGCTAGAATTTCGGCGGGCTATGGCTACACCTTC. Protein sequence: CSARISAGYGYTF.

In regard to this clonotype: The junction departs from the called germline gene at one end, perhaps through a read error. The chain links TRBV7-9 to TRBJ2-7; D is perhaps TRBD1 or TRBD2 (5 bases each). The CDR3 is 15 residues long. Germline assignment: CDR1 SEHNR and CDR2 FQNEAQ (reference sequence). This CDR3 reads CASSLVPGSPYEQSF. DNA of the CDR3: TGTGCCAGCAGCTTGGTACCAGGGAGCCCCTACGAGCAGTCCTTC. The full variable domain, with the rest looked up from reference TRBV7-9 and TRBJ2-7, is DTGVSQNPRHKITKRGQNVTFRCDPISEHNRLYWYRQTLGQGPEFLTYFQNEAQLEKSRLLSDRFSAERPKGSFSTLEIQRTEQGDSAMYLCASSLVPGSPYEQSFGPGTRLTVT.

Written as DNA, the CDR3 is TGTGCCAGCTCACCACTGGTCCATCCCCAAGAGACCCAGTACTTC. Protein product: CASSPLVHPQETQYF. The chain combines TRBV7-9 with TRBJ2-5; D gene ambiguous. Trimming removed 8 bases from V and 1 base from J, with 17 bases in between. The CDR3 is made up of 15 amino acids. The germline CDR1 and CDR2 sequences are SEHNR and FQNEAQ (reference sequence).

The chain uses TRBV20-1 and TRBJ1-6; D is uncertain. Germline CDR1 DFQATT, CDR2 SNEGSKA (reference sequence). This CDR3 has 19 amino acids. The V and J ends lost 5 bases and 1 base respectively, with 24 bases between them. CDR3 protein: CSALLKTRGGRSYNSPLHF. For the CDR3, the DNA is TGCAGTGCTCTGCTTAAGACTCGGGGAGGCAGATCCTATAATTCACCCCTCCACTTT.

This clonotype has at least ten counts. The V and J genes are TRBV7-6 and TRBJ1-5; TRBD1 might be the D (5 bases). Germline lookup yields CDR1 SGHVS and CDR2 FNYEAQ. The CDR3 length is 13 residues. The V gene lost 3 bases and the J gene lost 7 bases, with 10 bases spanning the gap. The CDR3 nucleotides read TGTGCCAGCAGCTTGGGGACTGCCCAGCCCCAGCATTTT. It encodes CASSLGTAQPQHF.

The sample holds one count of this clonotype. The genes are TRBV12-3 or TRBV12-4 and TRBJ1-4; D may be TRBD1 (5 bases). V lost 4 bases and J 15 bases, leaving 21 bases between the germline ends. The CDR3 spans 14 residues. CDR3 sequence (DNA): TGTGCCAGCAGTTCAGGGTTTCGATCACAGGAGATGTTTTTT. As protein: CASSSGFRSQEMFF.

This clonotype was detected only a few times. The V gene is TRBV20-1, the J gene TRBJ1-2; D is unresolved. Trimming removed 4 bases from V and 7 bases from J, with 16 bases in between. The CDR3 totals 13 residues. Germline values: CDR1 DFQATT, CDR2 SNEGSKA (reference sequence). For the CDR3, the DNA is TGCAGTGCTAAACGAGGAACCAATGCTGGCTACACCTTC. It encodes CSAKRGTNAGYTF.

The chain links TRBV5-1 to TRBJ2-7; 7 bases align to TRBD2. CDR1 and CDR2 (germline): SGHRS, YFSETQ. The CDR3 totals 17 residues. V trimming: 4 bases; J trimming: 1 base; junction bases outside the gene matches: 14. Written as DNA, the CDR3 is TGCGCCAGCAGCCTAGGACGGTCTAGCGGAGTTTCCTACGAGCAGTACTTC. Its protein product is CASSLGRSSGVSYEQYF.

DNA for the CDR3: TGTGCCAGCAGCGATACTCCGACCACTGAAGCTTTCTTT. It is translated as CASSDTPTTEAFF. V is TRBV6-5 and J is TRBJ1-1; D remains ambiguous. The CDR3 runs to 13 residues. Trimming pared 6 bases from V and 4 bases from J, leaving 12 bases between. Germline CDR1 and CDR2: MNHEY and SVGAGI.

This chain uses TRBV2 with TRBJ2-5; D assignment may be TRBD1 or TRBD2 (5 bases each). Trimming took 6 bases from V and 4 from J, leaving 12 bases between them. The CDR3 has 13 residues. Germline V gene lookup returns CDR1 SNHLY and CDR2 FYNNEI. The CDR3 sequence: CASSGTRGETQYF. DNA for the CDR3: TGTGCCAGCAGCGGGACGCGCGGAGAGACCCAGTACTTC.

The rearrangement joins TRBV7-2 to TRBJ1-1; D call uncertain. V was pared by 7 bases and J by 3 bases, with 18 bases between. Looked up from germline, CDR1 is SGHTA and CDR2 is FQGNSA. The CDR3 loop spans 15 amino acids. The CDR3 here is CASTRAGPRDTEAFF. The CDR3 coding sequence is TGTGCCAGCACCCGGGCAGGCCCGAGGGACACTGAAGCTTTCTTT. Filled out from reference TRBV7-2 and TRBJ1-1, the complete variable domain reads GAGVSQSPSNKVTEKGKDVELRCDPISGHTALYWYRQSLGQGLEFLIYFQGNSAPDKSGLPSDRFSAERTGGSVSTLTIQRTQQEDSAVYLCASTRAGPRDTEAFFGQGTRLTVV.

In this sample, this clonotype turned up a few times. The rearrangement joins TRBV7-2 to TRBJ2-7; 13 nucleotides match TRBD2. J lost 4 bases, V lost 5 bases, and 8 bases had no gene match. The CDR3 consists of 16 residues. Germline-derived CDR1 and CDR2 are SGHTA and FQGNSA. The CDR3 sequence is CASSGGTSGVLYEQYF. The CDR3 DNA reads TGTGCCAGCAGCGGGGGGACTAGCGGGGTCCTATACGAGCAGTACTTC.

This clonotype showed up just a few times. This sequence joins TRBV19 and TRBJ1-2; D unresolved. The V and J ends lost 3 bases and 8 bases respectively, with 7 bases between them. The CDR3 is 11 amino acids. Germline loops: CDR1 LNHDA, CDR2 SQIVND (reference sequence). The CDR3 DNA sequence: TGTGCCAGTAGTATGAACGCGGGCTACACCTTC. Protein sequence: CASSMNAGYTF.

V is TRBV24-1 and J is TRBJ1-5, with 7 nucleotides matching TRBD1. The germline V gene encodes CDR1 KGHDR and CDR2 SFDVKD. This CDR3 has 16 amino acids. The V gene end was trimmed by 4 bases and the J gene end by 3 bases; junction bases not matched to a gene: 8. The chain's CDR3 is CATSDVLQGNNQPQHF. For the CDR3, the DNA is TGTGCCACCAGTGACGTCCTACAGGGGAACAATCAGCCCCAGCATTTT.

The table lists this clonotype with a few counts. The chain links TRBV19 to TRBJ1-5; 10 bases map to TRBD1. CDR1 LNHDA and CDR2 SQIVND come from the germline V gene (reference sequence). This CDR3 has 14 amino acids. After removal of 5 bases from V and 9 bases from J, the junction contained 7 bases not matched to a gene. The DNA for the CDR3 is TGTGCCAGTAGTCGAGGACAGGGGGGATTGCCCCAGCATTTT. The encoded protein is CASSRGQGGLPQHF.

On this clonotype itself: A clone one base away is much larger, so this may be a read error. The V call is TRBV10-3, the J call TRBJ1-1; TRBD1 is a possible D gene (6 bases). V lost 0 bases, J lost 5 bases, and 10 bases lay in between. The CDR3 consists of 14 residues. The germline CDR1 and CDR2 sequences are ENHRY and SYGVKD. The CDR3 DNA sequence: TGTGCCATCAGTGAGTCAACAGGGCGGACTGAAGCTTTCTTT. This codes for CAISESTGRTEAFF.

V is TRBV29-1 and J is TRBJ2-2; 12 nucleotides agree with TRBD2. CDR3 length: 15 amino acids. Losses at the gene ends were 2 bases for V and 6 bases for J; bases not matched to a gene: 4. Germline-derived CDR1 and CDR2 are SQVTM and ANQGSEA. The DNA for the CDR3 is TGCAGCGTTGAACTAGCGGGAGGGCCCTCCGGGGAGCTGTTTTTT. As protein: CSVELAGGPSGELFF.

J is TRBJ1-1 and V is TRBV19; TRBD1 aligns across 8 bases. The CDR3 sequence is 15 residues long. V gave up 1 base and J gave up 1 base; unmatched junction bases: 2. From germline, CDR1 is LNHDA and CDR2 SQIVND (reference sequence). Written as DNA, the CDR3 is TGTGCCAGTAGTATAGTGGGGACAGGGAACACTGAAGCTTTCTTT. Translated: CASSIVGTGNTEAFF. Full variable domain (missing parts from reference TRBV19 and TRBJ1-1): DGGITQSPKYLFRKEGQNVTLSCEQNLNHDAMYWYRQDPGQGLRLIYYSQIVNDFQKGDIAEGYSVSREKKESFPLTVTSAQKNPTAFYLCASSIVGTGNTEAFFGQGTRLTVV.

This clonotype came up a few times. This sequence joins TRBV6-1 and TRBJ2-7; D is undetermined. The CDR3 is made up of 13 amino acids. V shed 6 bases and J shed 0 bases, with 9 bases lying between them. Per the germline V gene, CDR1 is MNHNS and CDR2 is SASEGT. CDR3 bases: TGTGCCAGCAGACCAGGAAACTCCTACGAGCAGTACTTC. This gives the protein CASRPGNSYEQYF.